This T cell receptor beta chain was identified in a study of blood T cells in healthy people across ages. Study results and limitations: More naive CD4+ cells and higher diversity were found in long-lived than in aged donors. A roughly linear fall in TCR beta diversity per million T cells was seen with increasing age.

Primed by a sample-barcoded 5' primer and a J-beta primer mix, a second PCR proceeded for 7 to 11 cycles. MiXCR, applied by TCRdb to the 5' RACE reads, yields one record per CDR3 protein. The sample has about 1 million distinct CDR3 sequences, 45% seen once. The CDR3 runs 17 residues. Trimming took 6 bases from V and 9 from J; bases not matched to a gene: 17. Donation came from healthy Caucasian individuals in Russia who were aged roughly 6 to 95. The amount of total RNA extracted per sample was at least 5.5 micrograms. A note on this clonotype: The antigen is not known.

The chain links TRBV12-3 or TRBV12-4 to TRBJ2-3, with 11 positions matching TRBD1. The TCR originated in a woman aged 55-69 years in good health. Sequencing was performed on blood. Here the CDR3 DNA reads TGTGCCAGCAGCCCCATGGCAGGGCCGGGACAGGGGGGCACGCAGTATTTT. Protein: CASSPMAGPGQGGTQYF.